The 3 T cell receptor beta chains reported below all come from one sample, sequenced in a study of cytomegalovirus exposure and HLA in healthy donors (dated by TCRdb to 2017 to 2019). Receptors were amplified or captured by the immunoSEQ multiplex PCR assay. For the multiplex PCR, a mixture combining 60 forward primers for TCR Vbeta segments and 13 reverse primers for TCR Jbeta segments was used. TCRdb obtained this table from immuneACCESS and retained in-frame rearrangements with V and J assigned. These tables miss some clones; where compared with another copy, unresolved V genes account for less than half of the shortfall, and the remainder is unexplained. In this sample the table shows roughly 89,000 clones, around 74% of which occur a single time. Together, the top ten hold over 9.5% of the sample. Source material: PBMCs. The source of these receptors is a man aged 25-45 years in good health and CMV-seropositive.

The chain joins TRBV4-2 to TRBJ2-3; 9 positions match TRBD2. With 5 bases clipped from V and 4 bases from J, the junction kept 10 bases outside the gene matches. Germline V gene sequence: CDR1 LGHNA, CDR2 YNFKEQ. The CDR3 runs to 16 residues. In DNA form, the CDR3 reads TGTGCCAGCAGCGTTCGGCGGGGGGGCGGGGCAGATACGCAGTATTTT. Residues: CASSVRRGGGADTQYF.

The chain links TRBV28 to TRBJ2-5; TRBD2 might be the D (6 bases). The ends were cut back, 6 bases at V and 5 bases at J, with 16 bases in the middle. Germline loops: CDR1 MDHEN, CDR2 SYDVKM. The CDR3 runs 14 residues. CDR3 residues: CASSLRGSRETQYF. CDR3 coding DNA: TGTGCCAGCAGCCTCCGGGGGAGTAGGGAGACCCAGTACTTC. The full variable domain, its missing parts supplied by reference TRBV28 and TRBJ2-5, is DVKVTQSSRYLVKRTGEKVFLECVQDMDHENMFWYRQDPGLGLRLIYFSYDVKMKEKGDIPEGYSVSREKKERFSLILESASTNQTSMYLCASSLRGSRETQYFGPGTRLLVL.

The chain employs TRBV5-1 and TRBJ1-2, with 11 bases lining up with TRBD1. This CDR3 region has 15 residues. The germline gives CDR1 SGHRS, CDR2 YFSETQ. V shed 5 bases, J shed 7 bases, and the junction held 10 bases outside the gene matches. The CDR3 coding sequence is TGCGCCAGCAGAACCGGGACAGGGGGGGTAGGTGGCTACACCTTC. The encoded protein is CASRTGTGGVGGYTF.